This TCR beta chain was sequenced during a study of blood T cell repertoires in COVID-19. Across the study: Samples of COVID-19 (acute and convalescent) were obtained from the United States, Italy and Spain.

The assay was immunoSEQ multiplex PCR, and TCRdb's table has in-frame clones only and misses some. Here the sample spans approximately 330,000 clones, around nine tenths being singletons. Clinical history reported by participants formed the basis on which cohorts were assigned. In Cohort 3, a recovered donor had either two negative PCRs, clearance, or symptom resolution. This CDR3 is 13 amino acids long. The clonotype originates from a woman aged 25 to 39 who had recovered from COVID-19. The sample comprised PBMCs or T cells enriched from blood (not recorded which). J is TRBJ1-5 and V is TRBV21-1. TRBV21-1 is listed as a pseudogene. DNA for the CDR3: TGTGCCAGCAGCCCAAAGAATGCGCAGCCCCAGCATTTT. Its translation: CASSPKNAQPQHF.